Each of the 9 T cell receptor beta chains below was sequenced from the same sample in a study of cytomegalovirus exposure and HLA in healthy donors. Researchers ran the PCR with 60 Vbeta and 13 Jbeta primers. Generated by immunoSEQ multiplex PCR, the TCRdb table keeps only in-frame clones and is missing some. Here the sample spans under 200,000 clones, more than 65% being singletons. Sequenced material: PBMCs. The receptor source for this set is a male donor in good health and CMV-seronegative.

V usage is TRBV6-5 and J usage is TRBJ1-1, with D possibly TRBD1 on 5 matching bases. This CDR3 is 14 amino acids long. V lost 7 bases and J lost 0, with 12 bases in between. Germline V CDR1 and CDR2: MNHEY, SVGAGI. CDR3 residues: CASKLQEMNTEAFF. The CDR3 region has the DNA TGTGCCAGCAAACTACAGGAGATGAACACTGAAGCTTTCTTT.

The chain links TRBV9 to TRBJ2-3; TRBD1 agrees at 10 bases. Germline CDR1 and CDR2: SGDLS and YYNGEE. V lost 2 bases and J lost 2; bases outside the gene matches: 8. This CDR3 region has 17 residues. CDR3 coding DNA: TGTGCCAGCAGCGTCGGGGGGGGACAGGGGTTCACAGATACGCAGTATTTT. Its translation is CASSVGGGQGFTDTQYF.

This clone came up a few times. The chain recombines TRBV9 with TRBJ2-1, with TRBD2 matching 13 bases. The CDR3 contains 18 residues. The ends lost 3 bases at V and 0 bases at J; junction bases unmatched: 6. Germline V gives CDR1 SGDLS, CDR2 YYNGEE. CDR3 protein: CASSEGLAGSSSYNEQFF. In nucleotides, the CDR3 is TGTGCCAGCAGCGAGGGACTAGCGGGGTCGAGCTCCTACAATGAGCAGTTCTTC.

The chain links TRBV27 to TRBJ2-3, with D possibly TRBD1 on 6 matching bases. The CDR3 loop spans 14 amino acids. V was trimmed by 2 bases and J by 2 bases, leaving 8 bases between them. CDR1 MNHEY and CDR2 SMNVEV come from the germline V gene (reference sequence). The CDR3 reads CASSLRTDTDTQYF. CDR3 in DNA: TGTGCCAGCAGTTTAAGGACAGACACAGATACGCAGTATTTT.

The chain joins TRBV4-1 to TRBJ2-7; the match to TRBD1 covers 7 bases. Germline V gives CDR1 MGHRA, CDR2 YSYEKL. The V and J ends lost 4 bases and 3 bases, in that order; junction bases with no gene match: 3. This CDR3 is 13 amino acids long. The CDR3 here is CASSPRQGYEQYF. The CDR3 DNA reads TGCGCCAGCAGCCCCCGACAGGGCTACGAGCAGTACTTC.

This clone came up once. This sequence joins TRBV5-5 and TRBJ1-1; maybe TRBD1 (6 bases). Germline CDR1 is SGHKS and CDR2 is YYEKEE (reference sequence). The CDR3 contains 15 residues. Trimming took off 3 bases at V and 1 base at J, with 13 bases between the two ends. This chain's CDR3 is CASSSGGIQNTEAFF. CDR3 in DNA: TGTGCCAGCAGCTCGGGGGGCATCCAGAACACTGAAGCTTTCTTT.

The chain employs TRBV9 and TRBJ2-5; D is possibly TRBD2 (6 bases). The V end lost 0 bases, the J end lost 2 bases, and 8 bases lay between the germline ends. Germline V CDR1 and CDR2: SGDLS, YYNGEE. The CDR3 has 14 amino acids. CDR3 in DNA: TGTGCCAGCAGCGTAGCGGGGGAACAAGAGACCCAGTACTTC. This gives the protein CASSVAGEQETQYF.

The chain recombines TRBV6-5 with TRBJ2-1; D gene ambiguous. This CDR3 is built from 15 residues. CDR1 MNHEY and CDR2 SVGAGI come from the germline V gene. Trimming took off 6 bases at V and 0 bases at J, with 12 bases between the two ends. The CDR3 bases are TGTGCCAGCAGCCCAATCCAGTACTCCTACAATGAGCAGTTCTTC. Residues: CASSPIQYSYNEQFF.

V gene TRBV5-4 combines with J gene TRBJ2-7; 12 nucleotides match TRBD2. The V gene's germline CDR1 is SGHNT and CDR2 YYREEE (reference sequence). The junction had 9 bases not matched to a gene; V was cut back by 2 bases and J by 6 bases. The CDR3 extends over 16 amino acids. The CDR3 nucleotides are TGTGCCAGCAGCTTAGGGACTAGCGGGCCCGCGGGCGAGCAGTACTTC. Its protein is CASSLGTSGPAGEQYF.